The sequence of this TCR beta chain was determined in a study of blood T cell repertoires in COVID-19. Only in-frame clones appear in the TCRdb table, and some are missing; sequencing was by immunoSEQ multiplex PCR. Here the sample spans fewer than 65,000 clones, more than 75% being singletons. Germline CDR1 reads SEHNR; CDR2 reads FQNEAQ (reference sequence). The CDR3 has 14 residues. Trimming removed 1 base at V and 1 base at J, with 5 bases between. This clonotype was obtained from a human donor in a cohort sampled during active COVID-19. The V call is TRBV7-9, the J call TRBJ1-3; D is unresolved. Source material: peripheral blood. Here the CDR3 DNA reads TGTGCCAGCAGCTTAGGAGGTTCTGGAAACACCATATATTTT. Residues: CASSLGGSGNTIYF.